This T cell receptor (beta chain) was retrieved from a study of T cell changes during pregnancy in multiple sclerosis. Profiled with immunoSEQ multiplex PCR; TCRdb holds only in-frame clones, not every one. The repertoire holds about 42,000 clones, with 70% to 90% as singletons. The V segment lost 4 bases and the J segment 3 bases; nucleotides outside the gene matches: 6. The CDR3 is 14 amino acids. CDR1 is KGHSH and CDR2 is LQKENI in the germline V gene. This clonotype originated in a female donor with multiple sclerosis, enrolled in a pregnancy study. The chain is built from TRBV18 and TRBJ2-7; 7 bases are shared with TRBD1. This sample comprised CD4+ T cells from peripheral blood mononuclear cells, obtained after pregnancy. The CDR3 reads CASSLRQGHYEQYF. DNA for the CDR3: TGTGCCAGCTCACTACGACAGGGCCACTACGAGCAGTACTTC.